A single sample gave rise to the 16 T cell receptor beta chains below, sequenced in a study of shared clonotypes between healthy human individuals. The protocol was immunoSEQ multiplex PCR, while the TCRdb copy is restricted to in-frame clones and leaves out a portion. The table includes some 2.1 million clones, approximately 94% detected once. Cells designated naive CD8 were CD45RO-negative and were positively selected for CCR7, with terminally differentiated effector memory CD45RA+ cells excluded. Material: naive CD8+ T cells sorted from blood. Receptors were obtained from a man between 18 and 29 years old in good health.

The rearrangement joins TRBV6-5 to TRBJ1-2; D gene ambiguous. The germline V gene encodes CDR1 MNHEY and CDR2 SVGAGI. The CDR3 is made up of 11 amino acids. V was cut by 10 bases and J by 6 bases, with 12 bases left in between. This CDR3 is CAIRTEDGYTF. As DNA, the CDR3 is TGTGCCATTAGGACTGAGGATGGCTACACCTTC.

This chain's CDR3 is CASSYGTGTEGYTF. Here the CDR3 DNA reads TGTGCCAGCAGTTACGGGACAGGAACGGAAGGCTACACCTTC. V is TRBV6-5 and J is TRBJ1-2; 8 nucleotides align to TRBD1. Trimming removed 2 bases from V and 8 bases from J; junction bases left unmatched: 7. Germline V gene lookup returns CDR1 MNHEY and CDR2 SVGAGI. The CDR3 is made up of 14 amino acids.

The chain links TRBV23-1 to TRBJ1-3; D is possibly TRBD1 (5 bases). TRBV23-1 carries the ORF label, with uncertain function. The CDR3 runs to 19 residues. The V end lost 4 bases, the J end lost 2 bases, and 24 bases lay between the germline ends. The CDR3 DNA sequence: TGCGCCAGCAGTCTTCCGGGGCAGGGCCGGCCCAAAACTGGAAACACCATATATTTT. This translates into CASSLPGQGRPKTGNTIYF.

Note on this clone: The sample contains more than one DNA sequence encoding this CDR3. The chain carries TRBV6-5 and TRBJ1-2; 8 nucleotides align to TRBD1. The CDR3 loop spans 13 amino acids. With 4 bases clipped from V and 8 bases from J, the junction kept 6 bases outside the gene matches. Germline assignment: CDR1 MNHEY and CDR2 SVGAGI. This chain's CDR3 is CASSLGQGGGYTF. The CDR3 DNA follows: TGTGCCAGCAGTTTAGGACAGGGAGGAGGCTACACCTTC.

The CDR3 spells CASSLSTSPYEQYF. DNA of the CDR3: TGTGCCAGCAGTTTATCCACCTCTCCTTACGAGCAGTACTTC. The J gene is TRBJ2-7, the V gene TRBV27; D gene unclear. CDR1 MNHEY and CDR2 SMNVEV come from the germline V gene (reference sequence). CDR3 length: 14 residues. V lost 0 bases and J 4 bases, leaving 10 bases between the germline ends.

On this clone: The sample contains more than one DNA sequence encoding this CDR3. This CDR3 reads CAWSVVSSTDTQYF. CDR3 coding DNA: TGTGCCTGGAGTGTAGTCAGTAGCACAGATACGCAGTATTTT. The V and J genes are TRBV30 and TRBJ2-3, with D unclear. Trimming stripped 0 bases from V and 0 bases from J, with 7 bases between. The CDR3 spans 14 residues. CDR1 GTSNPN and CDR2 SVGIG come from the germline V gene (reference sequence).

This chain links TRBV27 with TRBJ2-7; either TRBD1 or TRBD2 may fit D (5 bases each). Trimming stripped 4 bases from V and 1 base from J, with 17 bases between. CDR3 length equals 16 residues. Per germline, CDR1 MNHEY and CDR2 SMNVEV (reference sequence). This CDR3 is CASSSSIGTLSYEQYF. The CDR3 region has the DNA TGTGCCAGCAGTTCCTCTATCGGGACCCTATCCTACGAGCAGTACTTC.

In DNA form, the CDR3 reads TGTGCCAGCAGCTACCGTGGCGGGGGGGCCATAGATACGCAGTATTTT. This sequence encodes CASSYRGGGAIDTQYF. The gene calls are TRBV28 and TRBJ2-3; TRBD2 matches 9 bases. This CDR3 comprises 16 residues. CDR1 is MDHEN and CDR2 is SYDVKM in the germline V gene. V lost 6 bases to trimming and J lost 5 bases; unmatched junction nucleotides: 12.

The chain has TRBV9 and TRBJ2-7, with D possibly matching TRBD1 (6 bases). This CDR3 comprises 14 residues. Trimming stripped 2 bases from V and 5 bases from J, with 14 bases between. Germline V gene lookup returns CDR1 SGDLS and CDR2 YYNGEE. CDR3 sequence reads: CASSVNREPHEQYF. CDR3 bases: TGTGCCAGCAGCGTTAACAGGGAGCCCCACGAGCAGTACTTC.

This chain uses TRBV28 with TRBJ2-5; D gene unclear. The last part of the DNA fits TRBJ2-7 better; the J call may be wrong. The CDR3 runs 11 residues. In germline, CDR1 is MDHEN, CDR2 SYDVKM. Here the CDR3 DNA reads TGTGCCAGCACCAACAAGTACGAGCAGTACTTC. It translates to CASTNKYEQYF.

This chain connects TRBV10-3 to TRBJ2-7; weak D call: TRBD1 (6 bases). This CDR3 region has 14 residues. Trimming stripped 0 bases from V and 2 bases from J, with 8 bases between. Germline CDR1 and CDR2: ENHRY and SYGVKD. The CDR3 sequence: CAISESGAAYEQYF. In DNA form, the CDR3 reads TGTGCCATCAGTGAGTCGGGGGCGGCCTACGAGCAGTACTTC.

The V call is TRBV7-8, the J call TRBJ2-7, with 7 nucleotides matching TRBD1. Germline lookup yields CDR1 SGHVS and CDR2 FQNEAQ. After removal of 3 bases from V and 3 bases from J, the junction contained 8 bases not matched to a gene. The CDR3 extends over 15 amino acids. The CDR3 loop reads CASSFLGGDLYEQYF. In DNA, the CDR3 is TGTGCCAGCAGCTTTTTAGGGGGCGATCTCTACGAGCAGTACTTC.

V usage is TRBV9 and J usage is TRBJ2-7; D gene uncertain. Trimming removed 0 bases from V and 7 bases from J, with 14 bases in between. CDR3 length: 14 amino acids. Germline V gives CDR1 SGDLS, CDR2 YYNGEE. The CDR3 DNA sequence: TGTGCCAGCAGCGTAGGGGCAGATCCTAAGGAGCAGTACTTC. This sequence encodes CASSVGADPKEQYF.

The gene calls are TRBV9 and TRBJ2-2, with D maybe TRBD1 (6 bases). The CDR3 sequence is 14 residues long. Germline V gene lookup returns CDR1 SGDLS and CDR2 YYNGEE. V lost 2 bases to trimming and J lost 4 bases, with 9 bases between them. In nucleotides, the CDR3 is TGTGCCAGCAGCGTGTTAGGGGGCACCGGGGAGCTGTTTTTT. Translated: CASSVLGGTGELFF.

The CDR3 DNA is TGTGCCAGCAGTTTACGCGGACACTGGACCTACGAGCAGTACTTC. This translates into CASSLRGHWTYEQYF. The chain is built from TRBV27 and TRBJ2-7, with a possible D match to TRBD1 (5 bases). The germline gives CDR1 MNHEY, CDR2 SMNVEV (reference sequence). Trimming removed 2 bases from V and 2 bases from J, with 13 bases in between. The CDR3 totals 15 residues.

As for this clone: One end of the junction fails to match germline, which may point to a read error. The chain couples TRBV6-5 to TRBJ2-1, with 8 bases aligning to TRBD2. The CDR3 covers 13 residues. Germline values: CDR1 MNHEY, CDR2 SVGAGI. The CDR3 DNA reads TGTGCCAGCGCTCCGGGACTAGAGGCCCCGTTGCTCTTC. Its translation is CASAPGLEAPLLF.